The 10 T cell receptor beta chains reported below all come from one sample, sequenced in a study of T-cell memory formation after mild COVID-19. TCRdb re-analysed the 5' RACE reads in MiXCR, keeping a single row per CDR3 protein. The sample includes more than 450,000 distinct CDR3 sequences, about 20% seen only once; the top ten take around 11%. The source material was PBMCs or a T cell subset sorted from them (not recorded which). Every receptor here comes from an adult woman who had mild COVID-19 (a few samples of this study predate the infection). Cell type and time point are not known.

In this sample, this clonotype turned up once. The chain links TRBV4-1 to TRBJ1-1; no reliable D call. The germline gives CDR1 MGHRA, CDR2 YSYEKL. V dropped 0 bases and J dropped 4 bases, with 12 bases sitting between them. This CDR3 comprises 15 residues. As DNA, the CDR3 is TGCGCCAGCAGCCAAGACGGGTTAGGCACCACTGAAGCTTTCTTT. Its translation: CASSQDGLGTTEAFF.

This clonotype was found a few times. The V call is TRBV7-2, the J call TRBJ2-1, with 10 bases that match TRBD2. Germline-derived CDR1 and CDR2 are SGHTA and FQGNSA. The trim removed 7 bases at V and 3 bases at J, leaving 6 bases unmatched. CDR3 length: 15 amino acids. The CDR3 sequence is CASNLLAGSYNEQFF. The CDR3 region has the DNA TGTGCCAGCAACCTACTAGCGGGAAGCTACAATGAGCAGTTCTTC.

The rearrangement uses TRBV6-5 and TRBJ2-1, with TRBD1 as a possible D gene (6 bases). The CDR3 runs to 14 residues. Trimming took off 2 bases at V and 3 bases at J, with 8 bases between the two ends. Germline V gene sequence: CDR1 MNHEY, CDR2 SVGAGI. As DNA, the CDR3 is TGTGCCAGCAGTTACAGGACAGACTACAATGAGCAGTTCTTC. Translated: CASSYRTDYNEQFF.

This clonotype was observed a few times. The V call is TRBV2, the J call TRBJ2-2; the D is unclear. V was trimmed by 5 bases and J by 6 bases, leaving 10 bases between them. Germline V lookup: CDR1 SNHLY, CDR2 FYNNEI. The CDR3 extends over 13 amino acids. The chain's CDR3 is CASSFNRPGELFF. CDR3 sequence (DNA): TGTGCCAGCAGTTTCAACCGCCCCGGGGAGCTGTTTTTT.

This clonotype has a handful of counts. The V gene is TRBV11-2, the J gene TRBJ1-1; 8 bases agree with TRBD1. Trimming took 5 bases from V and 6 from J; bases not matched to a gene: 5. CDR1 is SGHAT, CDR2 FQNNGV, per germline. CDR3 length equals 13 residues. The CDR3 nucleotides read TGTGCCAGCAGCAACAGGGGGGCGGCTGAAGCTTTCTTT. Its translation: CASSNRGAAEAFF.

The chain carries TRBV5-1 and TRBJ2-7, with TRBD1 matching over 8 bases. CDR3 length: 14 residues. Per the germline V gene, CDR1 is SGHRS and CDR2 is YFSETQ. V dropped 0 bases and J dropped 6; count of bases not matched to a gene: 5. The DNA of the CDR3 is TGCGCCAGCAGCTTGGAAGGACAGGGTACCGAGCAGTACTTC. Translating gives CASSLEGQGTEQYF.

This chain links TRBV7-9 with TRBJ2-7; 15 positions agree with TRBD2. Germline CDR1 is SEHNR and CDR2 is FQNEAQ (reference sequence). V was pared by 5 bases and J by 3 bases, with 17 bases of the junction left unmatched. The CDR3 spans 20 residues. CDR3 in DNA: TGTGCCAGCAGCCGCCTCCCGGGACTAGCGGGAGGAGACCTCCTCTACGAGCAGTACTTC. Protein sequence: CASSRLPGLAGGDLLYEQYF. Looking up the rest from reference TRBV7-9 and TRBJ2-7 gives the full variable domain: DTGVSQNPRHKITKRGQNVTFRCDPISEHNRLYWYRQTLGQGPEFLTYFQNEAQLEKSRLLSDRFSAERPKGSFSTLEIQRTEQGDSAMYLCASSRLPGLAGGDLLYEQYFGPGTRLTVT.

The genes are TRBV19 and TRBJ2-4; D may be TRBD1 (7 bases). The CDR3 has 11 amino acids. The germline V gene encodes CDR1 LNHDA and CDR2 SQIVND (reference sequence). Trimming pared 11 bases from V and 6 bases from J, leaving 11 bases between. The CDR3 sequence: CASQGGNIQYF. The CDR3, as DNA: TGTGCCTCCCAGGGGGGAAACATTCAGTACTTC.

This chain connects TRBV7-8 to TRBJ2-7; maybe TRBD2 (6 bases). V dropped 4 bases and J dropped 3 bases, with 22 bases sitting between them. This CDR3 is built from 17 residues. From germline, CDR1 is SGHVS and CDR2 FQNEAQ. This CDR3 is CASSSGGSGSSFYEQYF. Here the CDR3 DNA reads TGTGCCAGCAGCTCCGGGGGTTCGGGGTCCTCTTTCTACGAGCAGTACTTC. Complete variable domain (other parts from reference TRBV7-8 and TRBJ2-7): GAGVSQSPRYKVAKRGQDVALRCDPISGHVSLFWYQQALGQGPEFLTYFQNEAQLDKSGLPSDRFFAERPEGSVSTLKIQRTQQEDSAVYLCASSSGGSGSSFYEQYFGPGTRLTVT.

This clonotype has at least ten counts. The V and J genes are TRBV12-3 or TRBV12-4 and TRBJ2-7; TRBD1 is a possible D gene (6 bases). The CDR3 sequence is 15 residues long. Trimming cost V 6 bases and J 0 bases, with 15 bases left between them. In DNA form, the CDR3 reads TGTGCCAGCAGCCTCTGGGGACATGGCTCCTACGAGCAGTACTTC. Its translation is CASSLWGHGSYEQYF.